The present entry profiles one T cell receptor beta chain with its context. What antigen it recognizes has not been identified. Per-nucleotide qualities are absent, and no much larger clonotype sits a single base away. This specimen comes from a study of blood T cell repertoires in COVID-19 (TCRdb year 2020). Context from the whole study: The collaborator samples originated in the United States, Italy and Spain and spanned the acute and convalescent phases of COVID-19. The material from the prospective study consisted of cDNA or gDNA derived from T cells, B-cell-depleted T cells, or PBMCs. Subjects who had been exposed to COVID-19, were actively infected with it, or had recovered from it provided the deeply sampled blood TCRbeta repertoires that made up the dataset. The repertoires were made available in a free public database intended to serve as a resource for research on the immune response to SARS-CoV-2. Samples came from the ongoing ImmuneRACE study (first 160 participants) plus 1,254 subjects from 6 global collaborators. The sample metadata nearly always contained a de-identified subject ID, COVID-19 status, age in years and sex. Where available, HLA class I and class II types were obtained from metadata supplied by the sample provider rather than from assay-based typing.

The immunoSEQ Assay, a bias-controlled multiplex PCR, was used to amplify TCRbeta CDR3 regions from genomic DNA. Under the source paper's analysis protocol: Within the assay, amplification of reference gene primers was used to estimate how many nucleated cells each sample contained. Sequence reads were collapsed and filtered to measure the absolute abundance of every unique TCRbeta CDR3 rearrangement. For each sample, productive Simpson clonality was calculated as the square root of Simpson's diversity index over productive rearrangements. The source is immuneACCESS, and TCRdb retained only in-frame sequences with V and J called. Part of the clones is not carried over; for the studies checked, unresolved V genes explain less than half of this, and the remainder is unexplained. Clonal size and the V and J genes are those of that table, whereas D and trimming came from the DNA. This sample comprises fewer than 150,000 clones, 88% of them detected only once. 0.88% of the sample belongs to the ten largest clones.

There are 15 amino acids in the CDR3, from cysteine to phenylalanine inclusive. Only CDR3 DNA remains: 45 bases, in frame from the first base. CDR1 and CDR2 are drawn from the germline V gene: SGHVS, FNYEAQ. V trim: 5 bases; J trim: 5 bases; unmatched bases: 8. The collaborating institutions used their own protocols to collect whole blood in K2EDTA tubes. For TCRbeta analysis, collaborators shipped samples as frozen whole blood, isolated PBMCs, or DNA extracted from either of those sample types. Study-level results and caveats: How much clinical and demographic metadata was included differed by source and by participant, and the metadata was provided uncurated.

The source of this sequence is a woman aged 50 to 65 with active or convalescent COVID-19. The sample comprised peripheral blood. The chain joins TRBV7-6 to TRBJ1-4; a stretch of 7 junction bases matches TRBD1. The DNA sequence is given as TGTGCCAGCAGCAAAGACAGGGCGTCAAATGAAAAACTGTTTTTT. Translation gives CASSKDRASNEKLFF.